The rows below give T cell receptor beta chains drawn from one sample of a study of CD8+ T cells in alopecia areata. Clones were read by immunoSEQ multiplex PCR, and TCRdb kept only the in-frame ones, dropping some. The repertoire holds approximately 200,000 clones, approximately 40% seen once, with about 2.6% in the top ten. This sample comprised CD4+ T cells sorted from blood, obtained at approximately week 39, from a patient treated with tofacitinib. These receptors came from a human donor with alopecia areata. Each CDR3 is given without its conserved first and last residue.

cdr3_length	v_call	cdr3_aa
13	TRBV30	AWSVTVLSGNTIY
9	TRBV20-1	SSRGGTEAF
10	TRBV7-2	ASSPRWPTQY
12	TRBV11-1	ASSQRDGGNTIY
12	TRBV27	ASSLWDGNTEAF
11	TRBV6-5	ASSYGATDTQY
11	TRBV14	ASSRRANGELF
14	TRBV4-1	ASSQGPGLAHNEQF
12	TRBV6-1	ASSEGTIPAEQY
16	TRBV5-1	ASSLSRQGASTNEKLF
13	TRBV5-6	ASSLWDRLYNEQF
13	TRBV7-2	ASSSPGRELEGQY
12	TRBV28	ASWGGGRNTEAF
11	TRBV6-1	ASGVGWGETQY
13	TRBV5-1	ASSPGTSDQNEQF
10	TRBV10-2	ASRTGDQPQH
12	TRBV14	ASSQSGQRETQY
11	TRBV6-5	ASRLDSGREQF